The clone carrying this T cell receptor (beta chain) was detected a few times. The antigen is undetermined. These data belong to a study of blood T cells in healthy people across ages. Study information: Per two T cells, about one barcoded beta molecule was captured through template switching.

Findings and caveats of the study: CMV status of donors was unknown, possibly confounding expanded clonotype changes.

Using a J-beta primer mix together with a sample-barcoded 5' primer, a second PCR was run for roughly 6 to 12 cycles. Every cDNA molecule carried a tag from a template-switch adaptor bearing 12 random nucleotides. TCRdb fed the 5' RACE reads into MiXCR, producing one record per CDR3 protein. This table has some 1.5 million distinct CDR3 sequences, approximately 39% appearing once. The clonotype was recovered from a young woman in good health. Sequenced: blood.

The CDR3 region is CASYSLSRGPHEQYF. For the CDR3, the DNA is TGTGCCAGCTACAGTTTATCCCGGGGCCCCCACGAGCAGTACTTC. V is TRBV28 and J is TRBJ2-7; D possibly uses TRBD1 or TRBD2 (5 bases each). This CDR3 has 15 amino acids. CDR1 and CDR2 from the germline V gene are MDHEN and SYDVKM. Trimming shortened V by 8 bases and J by 5 bases, and 22 bases separated the two germline ends.